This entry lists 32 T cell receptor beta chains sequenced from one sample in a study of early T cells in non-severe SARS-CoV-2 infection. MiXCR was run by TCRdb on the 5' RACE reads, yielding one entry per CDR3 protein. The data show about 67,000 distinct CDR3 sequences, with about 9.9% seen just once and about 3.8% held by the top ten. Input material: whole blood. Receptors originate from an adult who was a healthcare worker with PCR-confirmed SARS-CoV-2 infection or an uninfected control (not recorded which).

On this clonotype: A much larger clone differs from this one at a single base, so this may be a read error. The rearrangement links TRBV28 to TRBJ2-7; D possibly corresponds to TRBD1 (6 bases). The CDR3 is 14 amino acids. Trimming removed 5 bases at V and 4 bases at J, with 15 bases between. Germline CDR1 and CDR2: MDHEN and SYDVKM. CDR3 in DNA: TGTGCCAGCAGTCTTCGGTACAGGGCTTACGAGCAGTACTTC. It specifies CASSLRYRAYEQYF.

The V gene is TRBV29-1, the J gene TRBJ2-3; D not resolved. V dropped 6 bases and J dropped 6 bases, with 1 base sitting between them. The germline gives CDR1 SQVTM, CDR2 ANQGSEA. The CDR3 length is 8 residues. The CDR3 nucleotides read TGCAGCGTGGATACGCAGTATTTT. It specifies CSVDTQYF.

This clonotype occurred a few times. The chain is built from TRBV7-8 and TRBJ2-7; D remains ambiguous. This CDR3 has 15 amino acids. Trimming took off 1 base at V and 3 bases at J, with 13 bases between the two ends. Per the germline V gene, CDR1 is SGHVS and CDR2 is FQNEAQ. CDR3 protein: CASSLDRQTVYEQYF. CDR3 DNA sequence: TGTGCCAGCAGCTTAGACCGACAAACCGTCTACGAGCAGTACTTC.

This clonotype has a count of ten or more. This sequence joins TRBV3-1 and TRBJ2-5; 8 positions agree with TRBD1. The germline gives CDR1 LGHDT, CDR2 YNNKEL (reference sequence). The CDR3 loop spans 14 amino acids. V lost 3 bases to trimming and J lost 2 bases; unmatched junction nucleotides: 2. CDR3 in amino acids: CASSHRGRQETQYF. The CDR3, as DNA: TGTGCCAGCAGCCACAGGGGGCGACAAGAGACCCAGTACTTC.

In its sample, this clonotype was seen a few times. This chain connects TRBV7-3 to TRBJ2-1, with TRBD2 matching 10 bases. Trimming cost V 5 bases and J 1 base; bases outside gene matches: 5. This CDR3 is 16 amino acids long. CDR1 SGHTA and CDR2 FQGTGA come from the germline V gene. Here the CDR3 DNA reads TGTGCCAGCAGCCCCGTTAGCGGGGGGTCCTACAATGAGCAGTTCTTC. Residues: CASSPVSGGSYNEQFF.

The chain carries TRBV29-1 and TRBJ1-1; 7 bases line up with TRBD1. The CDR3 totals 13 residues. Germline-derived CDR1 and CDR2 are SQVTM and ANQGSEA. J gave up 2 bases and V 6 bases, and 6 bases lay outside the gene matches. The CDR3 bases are TGCAGCGTCCCCGGACAGGAAAACACTGAAGCTTTCTTT. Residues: CSVPGQENTEAFF. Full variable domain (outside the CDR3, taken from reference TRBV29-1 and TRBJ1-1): SAVISQKPSRDICQRGTSLTIQCQVDSQVTMMFWYRQQPGQSLTLIATANQGSEATYESGFVIDKFPISRPNLTFSTLTVSNMSPEDSSIYLCSVPGQENTEAFFGQGTRLTVV.

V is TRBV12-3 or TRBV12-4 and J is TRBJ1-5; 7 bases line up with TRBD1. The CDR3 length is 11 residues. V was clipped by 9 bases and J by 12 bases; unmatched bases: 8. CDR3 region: CARNPRGNQHF. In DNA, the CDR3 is TGTGCCAGAAACCCCAGGGGGAACCAGCATTTT.

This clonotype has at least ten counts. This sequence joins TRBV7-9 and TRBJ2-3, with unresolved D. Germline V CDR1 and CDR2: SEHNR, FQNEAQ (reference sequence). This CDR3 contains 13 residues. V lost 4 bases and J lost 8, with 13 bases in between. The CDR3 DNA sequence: TGTGCCAGCAGCTCCCCGCCGGCCGCTACGCAGTATTTT. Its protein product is CASSSPPAATQYF. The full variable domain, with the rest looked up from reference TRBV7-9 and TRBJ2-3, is DTGVSQNPRHKITKRGQNVTFRCDPISEHNRLYWYRQTLGQGPEFLTYFQNEAQLEKSRLLSDRFSAERPKGSFSTLEIQRTEQGDSAMYLCASSSPPAATQYFGPGTRLTVL.

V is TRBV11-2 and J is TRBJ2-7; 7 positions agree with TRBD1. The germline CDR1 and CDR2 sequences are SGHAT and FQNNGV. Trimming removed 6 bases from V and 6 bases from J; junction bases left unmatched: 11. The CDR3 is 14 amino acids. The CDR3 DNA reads TGTGCCAGCAGGGGTCTAGGGGACAGAGCCGAGCAGTACTTC. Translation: CASRGLGDRAEQYF.

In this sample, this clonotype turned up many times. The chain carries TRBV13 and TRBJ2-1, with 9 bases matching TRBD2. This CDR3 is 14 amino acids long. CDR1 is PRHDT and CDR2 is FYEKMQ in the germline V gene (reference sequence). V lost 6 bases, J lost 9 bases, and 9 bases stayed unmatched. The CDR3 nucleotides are TGTGCCAGCAGGAGGACCGGGACTAGCACTGAGCAGTTCTTC. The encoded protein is CASRRTGTSTEQFF. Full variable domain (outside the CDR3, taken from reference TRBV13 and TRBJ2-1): AAGVIQSPRHLIKEKRETATLKCYPIPRHDTVYWYQQGPGQDPQFLISFYEKMQSDKGSIPDRFSAQQFSDYHSELNMSSLELGDSALYFCASRRTGTSTEQFFGPGTRLTVL.

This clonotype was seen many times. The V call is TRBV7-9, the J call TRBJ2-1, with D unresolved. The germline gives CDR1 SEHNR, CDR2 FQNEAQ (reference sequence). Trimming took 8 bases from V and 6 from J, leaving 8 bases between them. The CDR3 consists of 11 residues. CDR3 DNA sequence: TGTGCCAGCTCAGCCTCCAATGAGCAGTTCTTC. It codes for CASSASNEQFF.

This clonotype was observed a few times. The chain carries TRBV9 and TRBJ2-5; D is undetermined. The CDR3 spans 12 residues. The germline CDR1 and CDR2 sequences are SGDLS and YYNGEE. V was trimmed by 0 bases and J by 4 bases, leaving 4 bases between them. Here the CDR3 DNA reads TGTGCCAGCAGCGTAGACTTAGAGACCCAGTACTTC. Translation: CASSVDLETQYF. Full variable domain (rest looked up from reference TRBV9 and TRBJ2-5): DSGVTQTPKHLITATGQRVTLRCSPRSGDLSVYWYQQSLDQGLQFLIQYYNGEERAKGNILERFSAQQFPDLHSELNLSSLELGDSALYFCASSVDLETQYFGPGTRLLVL.

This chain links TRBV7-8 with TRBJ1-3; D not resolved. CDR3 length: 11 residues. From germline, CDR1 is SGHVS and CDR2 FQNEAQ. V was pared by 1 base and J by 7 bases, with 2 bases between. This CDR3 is CASSLDNTIYF. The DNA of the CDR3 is TGTGCCAGCAGCTTAGACAACACCATATATTTT.

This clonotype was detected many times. The CDR3 here is CSAARQGNEQFF. The CDR3 DNA reads as TGCAGTGCCGCCAGACAGGGCAATGAGCAGTTCTTC. This chain joins TRBV20-1 and TRBJ2-1; 7 bases map to TRBD1. The germline V gene has CDR1 DFQATT and CDR2 SNEGSKA (reference sequence). The CDR3 has 12 residues. J was trimmed by 6 bases and V by 6 bases; bases with no gene match: 5.

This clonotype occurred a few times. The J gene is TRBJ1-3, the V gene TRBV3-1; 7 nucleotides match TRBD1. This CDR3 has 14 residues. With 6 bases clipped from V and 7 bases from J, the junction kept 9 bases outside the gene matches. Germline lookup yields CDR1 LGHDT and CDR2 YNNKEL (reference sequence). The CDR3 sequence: CASSPQGGWNTIYF. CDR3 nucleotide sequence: TGTGCCAGCAGTCCGCAGGGGGGTTGGAACACCATATATTTT.

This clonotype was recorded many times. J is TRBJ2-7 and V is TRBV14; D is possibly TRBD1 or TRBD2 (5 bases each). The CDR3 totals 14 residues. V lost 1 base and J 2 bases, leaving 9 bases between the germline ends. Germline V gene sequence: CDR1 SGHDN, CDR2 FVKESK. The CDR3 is CASSQVKGPYEQYF. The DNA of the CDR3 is TGTGCCAGCAGCCAAGTTAAGGGACCCTACGAGCAGTACTTC.

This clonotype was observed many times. In nucleotides, the CDR3 is TGTGCCAGTAGTAGGCAGGGAGCGGGGGAGCAGTACTTC. Translated, it gives CASSRQGAGEQYF. J is TRBJ2-7 and V is TRBV19; 7 bases are a match to TRBD2. CDR3 length: 13 amino acids. The ends lost 4 bases at V and 7 bases at J; junction bases unmatched: 7. The germline V gene has CDR1 LNHDA and CDR2 SQIVND (reference sequence).

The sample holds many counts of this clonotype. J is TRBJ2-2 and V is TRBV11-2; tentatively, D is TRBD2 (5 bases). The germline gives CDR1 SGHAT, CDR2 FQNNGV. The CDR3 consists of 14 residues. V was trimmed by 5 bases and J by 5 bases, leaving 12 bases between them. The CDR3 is CASSVTRSTGELFF. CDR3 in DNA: TGTGCCAGCAGCGTCACTAGGAGTACCGGGGAGCTGTTTTTT.

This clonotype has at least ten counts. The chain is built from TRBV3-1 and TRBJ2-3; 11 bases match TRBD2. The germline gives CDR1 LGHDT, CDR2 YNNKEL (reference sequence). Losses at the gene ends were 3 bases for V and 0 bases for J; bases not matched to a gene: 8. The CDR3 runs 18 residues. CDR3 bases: TGTGCCAGCAGCCATAAGCTACTAGCGGGGGATAGCACAGATACGCAGTATTTT. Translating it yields CASSHKLLAGDSTDTQYF.

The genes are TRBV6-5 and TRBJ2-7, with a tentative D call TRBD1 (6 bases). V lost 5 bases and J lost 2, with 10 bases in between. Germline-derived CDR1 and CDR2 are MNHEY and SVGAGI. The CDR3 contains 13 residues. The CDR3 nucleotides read TGTGCCAGCAGTACCAGGGGTCCCTACGAGCAGTACTTC. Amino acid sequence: CASSTRGPYEQYF.

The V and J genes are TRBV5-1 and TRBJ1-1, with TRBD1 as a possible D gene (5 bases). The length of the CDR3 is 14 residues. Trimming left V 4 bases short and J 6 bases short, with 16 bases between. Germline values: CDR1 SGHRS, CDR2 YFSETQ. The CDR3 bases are TGCGCCAGCAGCCCCAACCCTCGGGGGGCTGAAGCTTTCTTT. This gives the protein CASSPNPRGAEAFF.

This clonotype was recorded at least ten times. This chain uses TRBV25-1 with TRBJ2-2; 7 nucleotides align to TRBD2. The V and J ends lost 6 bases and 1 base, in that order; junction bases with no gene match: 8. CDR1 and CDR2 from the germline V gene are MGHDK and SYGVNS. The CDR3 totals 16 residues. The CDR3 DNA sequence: TGTGCCAGCAGGGAGCCGGGACTATGGAACACCGGGGAGCTGTTTTTT. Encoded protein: CASREPGLWNTGELFF.

CDR3 residues: CASSPGLALPANTQYF. The DNA for the CDR3 is TGTGCCAGCTCACCGGGACTAGCCCTCCCCGCCAATACGCAGTATTTT. The rearrangement joins TRBV18 to TRBJ2-3, with TRBD2 identical over 9 bases. Germline CDR1 KGHSH, CDR2 LQKENI. The CDR3 runs to 16 residues. Trimming took 3 bases from V and 7 from J; bases not matched to a gene: 11.

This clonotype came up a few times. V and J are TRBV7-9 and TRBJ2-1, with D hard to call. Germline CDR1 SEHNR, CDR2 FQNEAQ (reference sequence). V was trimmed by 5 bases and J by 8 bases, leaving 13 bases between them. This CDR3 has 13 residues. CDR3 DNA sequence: TGTGCCAGCAGCCCGCAACTGGAGCATGAGCAGTTCTTC. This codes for CASSPQLEHEQFF.

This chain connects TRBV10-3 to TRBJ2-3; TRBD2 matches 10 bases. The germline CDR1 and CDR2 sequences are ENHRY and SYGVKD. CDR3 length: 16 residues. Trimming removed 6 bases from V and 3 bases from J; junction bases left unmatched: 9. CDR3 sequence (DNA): TGTGCCATCAGCCCATTCCTAGCGGGAGTAACAGATACGCAGTATTTT. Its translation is CAISPFLAGVTDTQYF.

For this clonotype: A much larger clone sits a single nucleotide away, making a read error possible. CDR3 nucleotide sequence: TGCAGCGTTGGATCTCAGGACACCGGGGAGCTGTTTTTT. This codes for CSVGSQDTGELFF. The rearrangement links TRBV29-1 to TRBJ2-2, with D uncertain. Germline V gene lookup returns CDR1 SQVTM and CDR2 ANQGSEA. Trimming took 4 bases from V and 3 from J, leaving 9 bases between them. CDR3 size: 13 residues.

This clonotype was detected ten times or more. In DNA, the CDR3 is TGTGCCAGCAGTTCACGACCGACAGGAGCTCGCGAGACCCAGTACTTC. Translation gives CASSSRPTGARETQYF. This chain connects TRBV6-5 to TRBJ2-5; perhaps TRBD1 as D (6 bases). Germline CDR1 MNHEY, CDR2 SVGAGI. With 4 bases removed from V and 5 bases from J, the gap between germline ends came to 20 bases. The CDR3 sequence is 16 residues long.

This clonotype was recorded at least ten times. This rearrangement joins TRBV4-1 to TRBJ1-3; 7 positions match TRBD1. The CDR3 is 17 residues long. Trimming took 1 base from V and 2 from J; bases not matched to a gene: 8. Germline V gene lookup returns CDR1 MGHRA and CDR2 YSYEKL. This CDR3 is CASSQVEGAATGNTIYF. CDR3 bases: TGCGCCAGCAGCCAAGTGGAGGGGGCAGCCACTGGAAACACCATATATTTT.

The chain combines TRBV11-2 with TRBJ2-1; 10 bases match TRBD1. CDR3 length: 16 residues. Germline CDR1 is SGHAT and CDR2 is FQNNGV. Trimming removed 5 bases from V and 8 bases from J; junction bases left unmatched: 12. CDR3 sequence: CASSPTGTGVWHEQFF. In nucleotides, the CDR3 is TGTGCCAGCAGCCCTACAGGGACAGGGGTTTGGCATGAGCAGTTCTTC.

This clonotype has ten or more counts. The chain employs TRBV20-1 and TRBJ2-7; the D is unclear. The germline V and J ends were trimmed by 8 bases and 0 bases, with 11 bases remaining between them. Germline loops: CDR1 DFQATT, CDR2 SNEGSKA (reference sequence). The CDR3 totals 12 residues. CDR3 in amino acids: CSFSLDSYEQYF. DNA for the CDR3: TGCAGTTTCTCTTTGGACTCCTACGAGCAGTACTTC.

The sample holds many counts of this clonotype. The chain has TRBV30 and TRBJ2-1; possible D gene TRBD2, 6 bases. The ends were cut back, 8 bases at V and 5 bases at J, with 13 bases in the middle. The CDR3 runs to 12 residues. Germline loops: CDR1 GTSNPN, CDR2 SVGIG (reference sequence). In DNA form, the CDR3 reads TGTGCCGGGCGGACTATAGACAATGAGCAGTTCTTC. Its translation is CAGRTIDNEQFF.

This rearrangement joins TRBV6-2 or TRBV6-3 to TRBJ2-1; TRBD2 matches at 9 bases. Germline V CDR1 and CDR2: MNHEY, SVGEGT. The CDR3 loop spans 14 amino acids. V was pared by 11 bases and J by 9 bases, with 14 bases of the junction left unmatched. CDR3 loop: CAAKGSGRTGEQFF. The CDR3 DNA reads TGTGCCGCTAAAGGGAGCGGGAGGACGGGTGAGCAGTTCTTC.